The 27 T cell receptor beta chains in this list originate from one sample, sequenced in a study of T cells expressing NK-cell markers. TCRdb reprocessed the 5' RACE reads, keeping one entry per CDR3 protein, no DNA. The sample has roughly 180,000 distinct CDR3 sequences. Sequenced: blood T cells: a sorted CD56 or NKG2C T cell subset, CD4+ or CD8+ T cells, or bulk PBMC T cells (not recorded which). The receptors here all came from a woman between 18 and 69 years old in good health.

The genes are TRBV6-2 or TRBV6-3 and TRBJ1-5; the TRBD1 assignment by TCRdb is unverifiable without DNA. Germline CDR1 is MNHEY and CDR2 is SVGEGT. The CDR3 has 13 residues. The CDR3 sequence is CASSPDRQQPQHF.

The J gene is TRBJ2-7, the V gene TRBV7-8; TCRdb proposes TRBD1, but this gene call is untestable without DNA. Per the germline V gene, CDR1 is SGHVS and CDR2 is FQNEAQ. CDR3 length: 16 residues. The CDR3: CASSTGPLTDRYEQYF.

The genes are TRBV12-5 and TRBJ2-2; with no DNA, the TCRdb D assignment of TRBD1 cannot be verified. The CDR3 spans 15 residues. Germline CDR1 LGHNT, CDR2 FRNRAP. This CDR3 is CASGLNQGNTGELFF.

V is TRBV27 and J is TRBJ2-7; TCRdb reports TRBD1, a call that lacks DNA to check it against. Germline-derived CDR1 and CDR2 are MNHEY and SMNVEV (reference sequence). The CDR3 is 17 residues long. CDR3 in amino acids: CASSRMHTGTGAYEQYF.

The rearrangement links TRBV3-1 to TRBJ2-5; as DNA is missing, the TRBD1 call by TCRdb cannot be tested. This CDR3 has 15 amino acids. CDR1 is LGHDT and CDR2 is YNNKEL in the germline V gene (reference sequence). CDR3 region: CASSQGRGDQETQYF.

The chain combines TRBV6-5 with TRBJ2-7. Per the germline V gene, CDR1 is MNHEY and CDR2 is SVGAGI. The CDR3 runs to 15 residues. This CDR3 is CASSYSIHSPYEQYF.

The chain couples TRBV21-1 to TRBJ2-1; TCRdb gives TRBD1 as the D gene, but with no DNA this cannot be confirmed. TRBV21-1 is assigned pseudogene status. The length of the CDR3 is 15 residues. CDR3 sequence reads: CASSKPGIDDNEQFF.

V usage is TRBV12-3 or TRBV12-4 and J usage is TRBJ2-2. The CDR3 has 16 residues. The chain's CDR3 is CASREQGFANTGELFF.

The chain is built from TRBV12-3 or TRBV12-4 and TRBJ1-2; the D call from TCRdb, TRBD1, cannot be confirmed without DNA. CDR3 length: 13 amino acids. The CDR3: CASSVTGRYRYTF.

The V call is TRBV20-1, the J call TRBJ1-1; TCRdb designates TRBD1, a call that cannot be tested without DNA. CDR1 is DFQATT, CDR2 SNEGSKA, per germline (reference sequence). The CDR3 covers 13 residues. CDR3 loop: CSALEGVLTEAFF.

The chain combines TRBV7-2 with TRBJ2-1. Germline-derived CDR1 and CDR2 are SGHTA and FQGNSA. The CDR3 covers 13 residues. CDR3 sequence: CASSPWRGDEQFF. The whole variable domain, remainder taken from reference TRBV7-2 and TRBJ2-1, is GAGVSQSPSNKVTEKGKDVELRCDPISGHTALYWYRQSLGQGLEFLIYFQGNSAPDKSGLPSDRFSAERTGGSVSTLTIQRTQQEDSAVYLCASSPWRGDEQFFGPGTRLTVL.

The rearrangement joins TRBV5-1 to TRBJ2-2; no DNA is available, so the TRBD2 call from TCRdb remains unchecked. CDR3 length: 15 residues. Germline V gene sequence: CDR1 SGHRS, CDR2 YFSETQ. The CDR3 sequence is CASSLRTSGTRELFF.

The chain joins TRBV24-1 to TRBJ2-3. The germline V gene has CDR1 KGHDR and CDR2 SFDVKD. The length of the CDR3 is 14 residues. The CDR3 reads CATSEAGNTDTQYF.

V and J are TRBV5-1 and TRBJ1-2; the D call of TRBD1 rests on TCRdb alone, since no DNA is present to check it. Germline CDR1 reads SGHRS; CDR2 reads YFSETQ. The CDR3 length is 16 residues. CDR3 region: CASSEGTGARSYGYTF.

The V gene is TRBV6-2 or TRBV6-3, the J gene TRBJ1-1; lacking DNA, the TRBD1 call made by TCRdb goes unchecked. Germline assignment: CDR1 MNHEY and CDR2 SVGEGT. This CDR3 is built from 13 residues. The CDR3 spells CASRYTGNTEAFF.

The chain links TRBV20-1 to TRBJ2-3; TCRdb outputs TRBD2, but without DNA this stays unchecked. Germline V gives CDR1 DFQATT, CDR2 SNEGSKA (reference sequence). The CDR3 length is 15 residues. The CDR3 here is CSARSTSGRTDTQYF.

The genes are TRBV18 and TRBJ2-1; TCRdb's D call of TRBD2 is untestable without DNA. In germline, CDR1 is KGHSH, CDR2 LQKENI. The length of the CDR3 is 16 residues. The CDR3 sequence is CASSPYDGPEKGEQFF.

The CDR3 sequence: CASSSTGTSIYEQYF. V is TRBV5-1 and J is TRBJ2-7; the D gene TCRdb calls, TRBD2, cannot be checked with no DNA. This CDR3 comprises 15 residues. The germline gives CDR1 SGHRS, CDR2 YFSETQ.

V gene TRBV5-1 combines with J gene TRBJ1-2. Germline values: CDR1 SGHRS, CDR2 YFSETQ. This CDR3 region has 12 residues. The CDR3 is CASSYKEAGYTF.

The chain is built from TRBV5-1 and TRBJ2-2; the TRBD1 assignment by TCRdb is unverifiable without DNA. Germline V CDR1 and CDR2: SGHRS, YFSETQ. The length of the CDR3 is 16 residues. CDR3 sequence: CASSFQGQVNTGELFF.

The genes are TRBV3-1 and TRBJ2-7; the TCRdb call, TRBD2, lacks DNA for checking. The CDR3 extends over 13 amino acids. In germline, CDR1 is LGHDT, CDR2 YNNKEL (reference sequence). CDR3: CASSASGSYEQYF.

This chain connects TRBV20-1 to TRBJ2-2; TCRdb selects TRBD1, and the lack of DNA leaves this call unchecked. This CDR3 is built from 14 residues. CDR1 is DFQATT and CDR2 is SNEGSKA in the germline V gene (reference sequence). Here the CDR3 reads CSARLQGDFGELFF.

The chain is built from TRBV24-1 and TRBJ1-4; TCRdb selects TRBD1, and the lack of DNA leaves this call unchecked. The CDR3 has 17 residues. CDR1 and CDR2 (germline): KGHDR, SFDVKD. The CDR3 here is CATSEASGTGHNEKLFF.

V usage is TRBV6-5 and J usage is TRBJ1-1; absent DNA, TCRdb's TRBD1 call cannot be checked. The germline V gene has CDR1 MNHEY and CDR2 SVGAGI. The CDR3 loop spans 14 amino acids. The CDR3 region is CASTTPGQLARAFF.

The rearrangement uses TRBV7-3 and TRBJ2-1; TCRdb's D call of TRBD2 is untestable without DNA. The CDR3 has 15 residues. CDR1 is SGHTA, CDR2 FQGTGA, per germline. CDR3 region: CASSLTSGDNNEQFF.

This rearrangement joins TRBV11-3 to TRBJ2-1; as DNA is missing, the TRBD1 call by TCRdb cannot be tested. The CDR3 spans 14 residues. The germline V gene has CDR1 SGHNT and CDR2 YENEEA. The CDR3 is CASSFGGRGNEQFF. The complete variable domain, with remaining parts taken from reference TRBV11-3 and TRBJ2-1, reads EAGVVQSPRYKIIEKKQPVAFWCNPISGHNTLYWYLQNLGQGPELLIRYENEEAVDDSQLPKDRFSAERLKGVDSTLKIQPAELGDSAVYLCASSFGGRGNEQFFGPGTRLTVL.

This chain connects TRBV20-1 to TRBJ2-1; there is no DNA to check the TCRdb D call of TRBD1. In germline, CDR1 is DFQATT, CDR2 SNEGSKA (reference sequence). The CDR3 loop spans 15 amino acids. The CDR3 loop reads CSAREGAKSYNEQFF.